The clone carrying this TCR beta chain was observed many times. Its target is unknown. The library was prepared for alpha chains; this beta chain is a stray read, so its frequency means little. The data belong to a study of spatial heterogeneity in lung cancer. Looking at the study overall: Matched bulk RNA-seq gave a T cell module score that correlated strongly with tumor-region TCR transcript counts. Study-wide results and caveats: Tumor T cell coverage was estimated at around 7.4% for alpha and under 15% for beta chains. Higher tumor mutation counts went along with higher counts of expanded intratumoral alpha and beta TCRs.

V shed 3 bases, J shed 4 bases, and the junction held 6 bases outside the gene matches. The CDR3 extends over 14 amino acids. Germline V gene lookup returns CDR1 DFQATT and CDR2 SNEGSKA (reference sequence). Time point of the sample: sample taken at primary tumor resection. Donors were 72 untreated early-stage non-small cell lung cancer patients. One entry per CDR3 protein results from TCRdb running MiXCR on the 5' RACE reads. The repertoire holds several thousand distinct CDR3 sequences, with over 10% as singletons. The chain has TRBV20-1 and TRBJ2-1, with 7 positions matching TRBD2. The receptor comes from a male donor with early-stage non-small cell lung cancer. This specimen consisted of lung tumor tissue, obtained at surgery. This CDR3 is CSASWGGGYNEQFF. CDR3 in DNA: TGCAGTGCTAGTTGGGGGGGAGGATACAATGAGCAGTTCTTC.